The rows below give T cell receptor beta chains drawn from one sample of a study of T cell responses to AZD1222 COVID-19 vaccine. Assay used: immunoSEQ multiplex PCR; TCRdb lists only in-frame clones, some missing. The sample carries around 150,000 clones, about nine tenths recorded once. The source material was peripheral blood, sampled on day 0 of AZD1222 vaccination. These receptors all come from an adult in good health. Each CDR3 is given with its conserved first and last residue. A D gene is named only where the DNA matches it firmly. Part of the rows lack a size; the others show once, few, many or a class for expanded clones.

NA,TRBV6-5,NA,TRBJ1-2,TGTGCCAGCATTATTAAGACAGGCCGATCCTATGGCTACACCTTC,CASIIKTGRSYGYTF
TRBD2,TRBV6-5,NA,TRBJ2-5,TGTGCCAGCAGTTGGGTGGTAGCGGGAGCGCAAGAGACCCAGTACTTC,CASSWVVAGAQETQYF
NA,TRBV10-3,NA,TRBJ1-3,TGTGCCATCTCCCCAGGGATGGCGGGAAACACCATATATTTT,CAISPGMAGNTIYF
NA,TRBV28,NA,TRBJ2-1,TGTGCCAGCAGTCCCAGCTCCTACAATGAGCAGTTCTTC,CASSPSSYNEQFF
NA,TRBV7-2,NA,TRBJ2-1,TGTGCCAGCAGCTCGGGAGAGTCCTACAATGAGCAGTTCTTC,CASSSGESYNEQFF
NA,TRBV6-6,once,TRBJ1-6,TGTGCCAGCATCACAGGTGGCTCCTATAATTCACCCCTCCACTTT,CASITGGSYNSPLHF
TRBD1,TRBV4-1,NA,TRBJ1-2,TGCGCCAGCAGCCAACCTAGACAGGGTGGCAAAAGTGGCTACACCTTC,CASSQPRQGGKSGYTF
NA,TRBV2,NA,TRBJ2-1,TGTGCCAGCAGTAAAAGGCGGGGTGAATACAATGAGCAGTTCTTC,CASSKRRGEYNEQFF
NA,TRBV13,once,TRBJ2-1,TGTGCCAGCAGCTCGAACGGGAATTTCGATGAGCAGTTCTTC,CASSSNGNFDEQFF
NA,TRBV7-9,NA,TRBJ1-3,TGTGCCAGCAGCTTAGCGGGAGTTGCTGGAAACACCATATATTTT,CASSLAGVAGNTIYF
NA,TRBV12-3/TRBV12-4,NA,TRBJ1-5,TGTGCCAGCAGTTTAGTCAATCAGCCCCAGCATTTT,CASSLVNQPQHF
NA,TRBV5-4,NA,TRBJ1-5,TGTGCCAGCAGCATCTGGGGACAGCCCCAGCATTTT,CASSIWGQPQHF
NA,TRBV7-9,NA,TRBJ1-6,TGTGCCGGCGACCCAGGGAGTTTAGACAGACCCCTCCACTTT,CAGDPGSLDRPLHF
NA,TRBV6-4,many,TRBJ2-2,TGTGCCAGCAGTGACTCGAGCACCGGGGAGCTGTTTTTT,CASSDSSTGELFF
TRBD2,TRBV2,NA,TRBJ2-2,TGTGCCAGCAGTCGGACTAGCGGGAGAAGGGACGGGGAGCTGTTTTTT,CASSRTSGRRDGELFF
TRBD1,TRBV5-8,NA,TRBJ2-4,TGTGCCAGCAATCCACCCCAGACAGGGAACATTCAGTACTTC,CASNPPQTGNIQYF
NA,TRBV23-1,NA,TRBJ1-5,TGCGCCAGCAGTCACTGTAGAGGGTATAGCAATCAGCCCCAGCATTTT,CASSHCRGYSNQPQHF
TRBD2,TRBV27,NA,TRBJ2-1,TGTGCCAGCAGTCTCCGGACTAGCGGGGGTTACAATGAGCAGTTCTTC,CASSLRTSGGYNEQFF
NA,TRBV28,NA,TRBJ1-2,TGTGCCAGCAGTCCCAGGACAGTAGCTAACTATGGCTACACCTTC,CASSPRTVANYGYTF
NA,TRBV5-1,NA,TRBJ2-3,TGCGCCAGCAGCTTGGGGGGAGGCACAGATACGCAGTATTTT,CASSLGGGTDTQYF
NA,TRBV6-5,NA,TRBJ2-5,TGTGCCAGCAGTTACGCGGGTACTGGGACCCAGTACTTC,CASSYAGTGTQYF
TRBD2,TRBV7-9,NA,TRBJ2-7,TGTGCCAGCAGCTCCCCCCCCATAGCGGGAGAGGCCGACGAGCAGTACTTC,CASSSPPIAGEADEQYF
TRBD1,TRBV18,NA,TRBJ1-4,TGTGCCAGCTCACCAACGGGACAGGGAAATGAAAAACTGTTTTTT,CASSPTGQGNEKLFF
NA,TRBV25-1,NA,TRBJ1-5,TGTGCCAGCAGTGAATCGAGAGGGGGGCCCCAGCATTTT,CASSESRGGPQHF
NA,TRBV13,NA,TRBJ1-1,TGTGCCAGCAGCCCCCGACAGGTATCTATGAACACTGAAGCTTTCTTT,CASSPRQVSMNTEAFF
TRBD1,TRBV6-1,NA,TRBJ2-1,TGTGCCAGCAGTGACAGGGGGCTAAATGAGCAGTTCTTC,CASSDRGLNEQFF
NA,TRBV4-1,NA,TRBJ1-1,TGCGCCAGCAGCCACCTAGGCCGGACTGAAGCTTTCTTT,CASSHLGRTEAFF
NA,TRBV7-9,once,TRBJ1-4,TGTGCCAGCAGCCACAGGTCCGAAAAACTGTTTTTT,CASSHRSEKLFF
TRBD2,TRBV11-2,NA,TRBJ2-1,TGTGCCAGCAGCCCGCGGGGGACCAATGAGCAGTTCTTC,CASSPRGTNEQFF
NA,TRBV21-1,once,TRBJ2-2,TGTGCCAGCAGCTTGCGCGGACAGGATGACACCGGGGAGCTGTTTTTT,CASSLRGQDDTGELFF
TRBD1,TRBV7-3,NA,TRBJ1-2,TGTGCCAGCAGCTTAACCCGGGACAGCTTCTCGTACACCTTC,CASSLTRDSFSYTF